The 11 T cell receptor beta chains in this list originate from one sample, sequenced in a study of monozygotic twins with cystic fibrosis. Measured with immunoSEQ multiplex PCR; TCRdb has only the in-frame clones, and not every one. The repertoire consists of 35,000 or so clones, with roughly 84% occurring once and the leading ten covering around 1.7%. The specimen was blood. The source of these receptors is a girl aged 2 to 10 with cystic fibrosis.

V and J are TRBV5-8 and TRBJ1-3, with 7 bases matching TRBD1. V was clipped by 4 bases and J by 1 base; unmatched bases: 5. The CDR3 consists of 15 residues. In germline, CDR1 is SGHTS, CDR2 YDEGEE. This CDR3 reads CASSLPTGSGNTIYF. CDR3 sequence (DNA): TGTGCCAGCAGCCTACCGACAGGGTCTGGAAACACCATATATTTT. Variable domain in full (rest from reference TRBV5-8 and TRBJ1-3): EAGVTQSPTHLIKTRGQQATLRCSPISGHTSVYWYQQALGLGLQFLLWYDEGEERNRGNFPPRFSGRQFPNYSSELNVNALELEDSALYLCASSLPTGSGNTIYFGEGSWLTVV.

This chain uses TRBV4-1 with TRBJ1-3; D gene uncertain. The CDR3 has 15 residues. Germline loops: CDR1 MGHRA, CDR2 YSYEKL. V was shortened by 1 base and J by 0 bases, with 7 bases between the two germline ends. This CDR3 reads CASSQGRLSGNTIYF. The CDR3 DNA follows: TGCGCCAGCAGCCAAGGGCGCCTCTCTGGAAACACCATATATTTT.

The rearrangement uses TRBV9 and TRBJ1-3; D remains ambiguous. This CDR3 region has 15 residues. Germline loops: CDR1 SGDLS, CDR2 YYNGEE. Between the trimmed V and J ends, which lost 0 bases and 0 bases, there was a span of 7 bases. CDR3 sequence: CASSVEGHSGNTIYF. The CDR3, as DNA: TGTGCCAGCAGCGTAGAAGGGCACTCTGGAAACACCATATATTTT.

The chain carries TRBV7-9 and TRBJ2-1; tentative D call: TRBD2 (6 bases). CDR3 length equals 15 residues. V dropped 5 bases and J dropped 4 bases, with 15 bases sitting between them. Per germline, CDR1 SEHNR and CDR2 FQNEAQ (reference sequence). The CDR3 sequence is CASSPARAGYNEQFF. For the CDR3, the DNA is TGTGCCAGCAGCCCGGCGAGGGCGGGATACAATGAGCAGTTCTTC. Together with reference TRBV7-9 and TRBJ2-1, the CDR3 gives the full variable domain: DTGVSQNPRHKITKRGQNVTFRCDPISEHNRLYWYRQTLGQGPEFLTYFQNEAQLEKSRLLSDRFSAERPKGSFSTLEIQRTEQGDSAMYLCASSPARAGYNEQFFGPGTRLTVL.

The chain couples TRBV7-2 to TRBJ2-3; unclear D gene. From germline, CDR1 is SGHTA and CDR2 FQGNSA. Trimming took 4 bases from V and 2 from J, leaving 10 bases between them. This CDR3 is 14 amino acids long. CDR3 bases: TGTGCCAGCAGCTCCTGGCCAGACACAGATACGCAGTATTTT. Translated: CASSSWPDTDTQYF.

The chain combines TRBV25-1 with TRBJ2-1; 14 nucleotides match TRBD2. The CDR3 runs 13 residues. Looked up from germline, CDR1 is MGHDK and CDR2 is SYGVNS. V was clipped by 8 bases and J by 7 bases; unmatched bases: 1. Here the CDR3 reads CASRTSGGNEQFF. In DNA form, the CDR3 reads TGTGCCAGCCGGACTAGCGGGGGGAATGAGCAGTTCTTC. The complete variable domain, with remaining parts taken from reference TRBV25-1 and TRBJ2-1, reads EADIYQTPRYLVIGTGKKITLECSQTMGHDKMYWYQQDPGMELHLIHYSYGVNSTEKGDLSSESTVSRIRTEHFPLTLESARPSHTSQYLCASRTSGGNEQFFGPGTRLTVL.

This sequence joins TRBV9 and TRBJ2-7; a possible D gene is TRBD2 (6 bases). The CDR3 is 13 amino acids. V was clipped by 0 bases and J by 4 bases, with 8 bases between them. Germline V gene sequence: CDR1 SGDLS, CDR2 YYNGEE. The CDR3 DNA reads as TGTGCCAGCAGCGTAGGGACTAAATACGAGCAGTACTTC. Residues: CASSVGTKYEQYF.

The rearrangement links TRBV10-3 to TRBJ2-6, with D possibly TRBD1 on 6 matching bases. The CDR3 extends over 16 amino acids. Germline V CDR1 and CDR2: ENHRY, SYGVKD. V lost 10 bases to trimming and J lost 2 bases, with 18 bases between them. The CDR3 spells CATTAPYRAGANVLTF. The CDR3 DNA follows: TGTGCCACGACTGCCCCCTACAGGGCTGGGGCCAACGTCCTGACTTTC.

This clone was counted once. This chain uses TRBV5-1 with TRBJ1-2; 9 bases agree with TRBD1. The CDR3 length is 14 residues. With V trimmed by 1 base and J by 4 bases, 2 bases remained unmatched. Germline V gene lookup returns CDR1 SGHRS and CDR2 YFSETQ. The CDR3 DNA follows: TGCGCCAGCAGCTTGACAGGGGGCTTCTATGGCTACACCTTC. Translating gives CASSLTGGFYGYTF.

This chain connects TRBV2 to TRBJ1-1; D call uncertain. Between the trimmed V and J ends, which lost 4 bases and 6 bases, there was a span of 18 bases. Per the germline V gene, CDR1 is SNHLY and CDR2 is FYNNEI. The CDR3 contains 15 residues. The chain's CDR3 is CASSGLEGGVAEAFF. CDR3 nucleotide sequence: TGTGCCAGCAGTGGTTTAGAGGGAGGAGTCGCTGAAGCTTTCTTT.

The V and J genes are TRBV20-1 and TRBJ2-3; tentative D call: TRBD1 (6 bases). This CDR3 contains 11 residues. The ends were cut back, 4 bases at V and 14 bases at J, with 16 bases in the middle. The germline V gene has CDR1 DFQATT and CDR2 SNEGSKA (reference sequence). The CDR3 sequence: CSANTGLNLYF. CDR3 in DNA: TGCAGTGCTAACACAGGGTTGAATCTGTATTTT.